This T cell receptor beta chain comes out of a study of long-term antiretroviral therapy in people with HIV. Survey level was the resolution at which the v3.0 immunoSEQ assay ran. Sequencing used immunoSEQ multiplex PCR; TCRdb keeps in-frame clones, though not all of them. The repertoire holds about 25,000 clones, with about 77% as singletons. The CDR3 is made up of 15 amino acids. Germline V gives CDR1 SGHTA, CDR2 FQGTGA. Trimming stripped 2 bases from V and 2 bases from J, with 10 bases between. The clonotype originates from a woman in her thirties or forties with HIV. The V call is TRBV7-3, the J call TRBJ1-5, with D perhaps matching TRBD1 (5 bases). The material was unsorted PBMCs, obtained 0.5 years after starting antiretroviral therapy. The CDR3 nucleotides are TGTGCCAGCAGCTTAGACAGTGGAGGCAATCAGCCCCAGCATTTT. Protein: CASSLDSGGNQPQHF.